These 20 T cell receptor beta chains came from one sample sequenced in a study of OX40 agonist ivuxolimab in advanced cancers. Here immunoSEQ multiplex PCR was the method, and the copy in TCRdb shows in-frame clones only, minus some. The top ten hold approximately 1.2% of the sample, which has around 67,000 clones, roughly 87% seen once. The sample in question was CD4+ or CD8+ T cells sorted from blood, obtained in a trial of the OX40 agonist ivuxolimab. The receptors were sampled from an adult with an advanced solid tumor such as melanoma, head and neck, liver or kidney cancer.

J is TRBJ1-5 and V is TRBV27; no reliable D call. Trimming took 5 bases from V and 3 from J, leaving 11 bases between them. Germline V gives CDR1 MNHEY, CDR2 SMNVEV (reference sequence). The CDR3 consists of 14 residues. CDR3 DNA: TGTGCCAGCAGTCTGTTCAGTCCCAATCAGCCCCAGCATTTT. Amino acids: CASSLFSPNQPQHF.

For the CDR3, the DNA is TGTGCCTGGAGTGTTGGGGGGTACACCGGGGAGCTGTTTTTT. Amino acids: CAWSVGGYTGELFF. The rearrangement joins TRBV30 to TRBJ2-2, with D possibly matching TRBD2 (6 bases). The CDR3 has 14 amino acids. The V end lost 0 bases, the J end lost 3 bases, and 8 bases lay between the germline ends. Germline V gene lookup returns CDR1 GTSNPN and CDR2 SVGIG (reference sequence).

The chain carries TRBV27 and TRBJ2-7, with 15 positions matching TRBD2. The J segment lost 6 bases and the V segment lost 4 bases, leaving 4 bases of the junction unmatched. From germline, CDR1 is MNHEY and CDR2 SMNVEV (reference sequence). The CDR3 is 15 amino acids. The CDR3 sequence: CASSSGLAGGTEQYF. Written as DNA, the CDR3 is TGTGCCAGCAGTTCGGGACTAGCGGGAGGAACCGAGCAGTACTTC.

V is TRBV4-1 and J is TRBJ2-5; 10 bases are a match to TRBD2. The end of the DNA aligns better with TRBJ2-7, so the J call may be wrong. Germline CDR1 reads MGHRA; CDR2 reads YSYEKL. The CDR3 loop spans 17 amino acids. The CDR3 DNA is TGCGCCAGCAGCCAAGATTTTGTGGGAGCGGGAGGGTTCGAGCAGTACTTC. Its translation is CASSQDFVGAGGFEQYF.

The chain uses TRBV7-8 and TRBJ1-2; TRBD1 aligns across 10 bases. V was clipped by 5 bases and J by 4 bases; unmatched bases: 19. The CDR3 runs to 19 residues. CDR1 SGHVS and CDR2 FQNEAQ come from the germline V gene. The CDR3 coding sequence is TGTGCCAGCAGCGACAGGGGGCCGGGACAGGGAAACTTTCTCTATGGCTACACCTTC. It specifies CASSDRGPGQGNFLYGYTF. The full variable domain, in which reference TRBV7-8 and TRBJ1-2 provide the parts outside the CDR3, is GAGVSQSPRYKVAKRGQDVALRCDPISGHVSLFWYQQALGQGPEFLTYFQNEAQLDKSGLPSDRFFAERPEGSVSTLKIQRTQQEDSAVYLCASSDRGPGQGNFLYGYTFGSGTRLTVV.

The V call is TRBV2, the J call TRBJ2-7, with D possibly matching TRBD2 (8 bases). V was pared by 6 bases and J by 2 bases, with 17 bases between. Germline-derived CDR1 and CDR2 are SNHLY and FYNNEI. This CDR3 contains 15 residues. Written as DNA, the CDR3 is TGTGCCAGCAGACTGACGGGAGGGGGCCCCTACGAGCAGTACTTC. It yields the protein CASRLTGGGPYEQYF.

In nucleotides, the CDR3 is TGTGCCAGTAGTATAGGGCAGGGGGCCTACACCGGGGAGCTGTTTTTT. As protein: CASSIGQGAYTGELFF. This chain uses TRBV19 with TRBJ2-2; TRBD1 aligns across 8 bases. The CDR3 is 16 residues long. V lost 1 base to trimming and J lost 3 bases; unmatched junction nucleotides: 4. Germline V lookup: CDR1 LNHDA, CDR2 SQIVND (reference sequence).

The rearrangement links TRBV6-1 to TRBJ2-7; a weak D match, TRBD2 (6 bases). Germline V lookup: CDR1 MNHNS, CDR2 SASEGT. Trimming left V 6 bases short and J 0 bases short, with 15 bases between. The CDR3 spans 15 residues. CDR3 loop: CASRSRTSNSYEQYF. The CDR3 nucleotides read TGTGCCAGCAGGTCCCGTACTAGCAACTCCTACGAGCAGTACTTC.

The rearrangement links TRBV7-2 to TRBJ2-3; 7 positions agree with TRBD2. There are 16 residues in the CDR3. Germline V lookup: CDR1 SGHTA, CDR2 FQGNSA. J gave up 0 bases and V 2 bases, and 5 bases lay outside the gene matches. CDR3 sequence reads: CASSLRLAASTDTQYF. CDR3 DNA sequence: TGTGCCAGCAGCTTAAGGCTAGCGGCGAGCACAGATACGCAGTATTTT.

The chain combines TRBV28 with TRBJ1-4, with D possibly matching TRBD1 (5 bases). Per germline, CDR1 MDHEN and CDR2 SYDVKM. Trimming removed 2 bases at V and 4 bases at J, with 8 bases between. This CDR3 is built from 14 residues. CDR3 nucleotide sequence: TGTGCCAGCAGTTTACAGGGAGTTAATGAAAAACTGTTTTTT. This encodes CASSLQGVNEKLFF.

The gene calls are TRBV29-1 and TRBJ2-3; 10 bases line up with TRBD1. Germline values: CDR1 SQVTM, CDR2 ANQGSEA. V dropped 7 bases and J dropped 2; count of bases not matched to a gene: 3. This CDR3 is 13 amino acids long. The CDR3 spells CSGDRGNTDTQYF. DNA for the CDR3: TGCAGCGGGGACAGGGGCAACACAGATACGCAGTATTTT.

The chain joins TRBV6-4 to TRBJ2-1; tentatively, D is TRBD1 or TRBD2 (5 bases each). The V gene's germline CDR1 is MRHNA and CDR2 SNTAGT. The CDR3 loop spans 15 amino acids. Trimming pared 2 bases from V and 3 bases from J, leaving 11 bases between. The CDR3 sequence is CASSDPGTNYNEQFF. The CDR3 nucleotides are TGTGCCAGCAGTGACCCAGGGACCAACTACAATGAGCAGTTCTTC.

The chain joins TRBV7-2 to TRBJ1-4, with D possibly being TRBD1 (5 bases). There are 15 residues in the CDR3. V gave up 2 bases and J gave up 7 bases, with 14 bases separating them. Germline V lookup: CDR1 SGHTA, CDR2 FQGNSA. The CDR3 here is CASSLSQGGSEKLFF. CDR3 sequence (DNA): TGTGCCAGCAGCTTAAGCCAGGGCGGCAGTGAAAAACTGTTTTTT.

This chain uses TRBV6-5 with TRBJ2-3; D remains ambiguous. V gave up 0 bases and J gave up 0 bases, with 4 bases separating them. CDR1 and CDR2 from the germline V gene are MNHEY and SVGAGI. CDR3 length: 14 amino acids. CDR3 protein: CASSYSTSTDTQYF. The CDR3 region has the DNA TGTGCCAGCAGTTACTCGACTAGCACAGATACGCAGTATTTT.

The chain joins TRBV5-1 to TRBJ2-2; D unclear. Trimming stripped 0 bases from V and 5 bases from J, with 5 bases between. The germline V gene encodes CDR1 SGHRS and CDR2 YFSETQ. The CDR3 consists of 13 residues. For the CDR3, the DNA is TGCGCCAGCAGCTTGGGACAAACCGGGGAGCTGTTTTTT. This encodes CASSLGQTGELFF.

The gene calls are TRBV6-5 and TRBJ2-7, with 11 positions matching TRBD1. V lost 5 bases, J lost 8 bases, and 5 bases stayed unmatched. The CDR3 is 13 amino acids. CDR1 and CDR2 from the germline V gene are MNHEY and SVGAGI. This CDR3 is CASSTGQGEKQYF. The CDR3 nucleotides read TGTGCCAGCAGTACGGGACAGGGGGAAAAGCAGTACTTC.

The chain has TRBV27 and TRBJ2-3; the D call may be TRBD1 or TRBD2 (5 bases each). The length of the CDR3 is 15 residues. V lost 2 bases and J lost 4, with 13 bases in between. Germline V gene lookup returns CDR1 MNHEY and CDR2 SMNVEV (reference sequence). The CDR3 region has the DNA TGTGCCAGCAGTTTAGTGTTGGGGGAGTCAGATACGCAGTATTTT. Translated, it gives CASSLVLGESDTQYF.

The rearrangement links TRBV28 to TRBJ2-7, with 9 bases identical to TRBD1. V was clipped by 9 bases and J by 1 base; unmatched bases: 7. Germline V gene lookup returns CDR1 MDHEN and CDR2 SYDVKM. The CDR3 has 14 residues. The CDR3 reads CASSWTGDSYEQYF. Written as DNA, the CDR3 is TGTGCCAGTTCCTGGACAGGGGATTCCTACGAGCAGTACTTC.

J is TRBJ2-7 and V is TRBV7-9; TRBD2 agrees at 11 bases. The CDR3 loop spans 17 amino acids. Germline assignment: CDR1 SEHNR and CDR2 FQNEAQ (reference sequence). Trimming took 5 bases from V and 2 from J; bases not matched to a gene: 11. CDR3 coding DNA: TGTGCCAGCAGCGGGCCCCTTAGCGGGAGGGATCCCTACGAGCAGTACTTC. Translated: CASSGPLSGRDPYEQYF.

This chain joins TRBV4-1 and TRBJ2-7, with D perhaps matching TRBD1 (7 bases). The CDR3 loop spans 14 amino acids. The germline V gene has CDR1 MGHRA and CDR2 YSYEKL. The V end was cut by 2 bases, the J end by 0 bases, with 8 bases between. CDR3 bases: TGCGCCAGCAGCCAACAGGGGGGCTCCTACGAGCAGTACTTC. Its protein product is CASSQQGGSYEQYF.